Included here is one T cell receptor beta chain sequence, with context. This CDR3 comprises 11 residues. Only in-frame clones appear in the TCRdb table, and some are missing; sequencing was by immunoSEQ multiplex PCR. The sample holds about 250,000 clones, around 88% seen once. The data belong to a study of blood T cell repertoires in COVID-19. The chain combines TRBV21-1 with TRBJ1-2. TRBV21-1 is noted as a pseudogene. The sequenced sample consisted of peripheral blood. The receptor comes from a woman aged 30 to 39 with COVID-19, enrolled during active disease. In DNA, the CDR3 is TGTGCCAGCAGCTTCGGGGGTGTCTACACCTTC. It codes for CASSFGGVYTF.